This TCR beta chain is from a study of blood T cell repertoires in COVID-19. On the study more broadly: Sources were T cells, B-cell-depleted T cells, or PBMCs; the material itself was cDNA or gDNA.

Source study methods: Reference gene primers were amplified, and this amplification served to estimate nucleated cell counts. Using immunoSEQ multiplex PCR, the repertoire was profiled, and TCRdb retains in-frame clones only, with some absent. That table is the source of V, J and clone size, and D and trimming were worked out from the DNA. The table has about 300,000 clones, roughly 89% seen once. Germline V CDR1 and CDR2: SGDLS, YYNGEE. The CDR3 runs to 14 residues. The V end was cut by 0 bases, the J end by 5 bases, with 11 bases between. The chain recombines TRBV9 with TRBJ1-1; TRBD1 is a possible D gene (5 bases). Sequencing used peripheral blood. The receptor was derived from a woman in her thirties with COVID-19, enrolled during active disease. CDR3 DNA: TGTGCCAGCAGCGTAGGGGGACTGGGGACTGAAGCTTTCTTT. It translates to CASSVGGLGTEAFF.